Listed below are T cell receptor beta chains from one sample, sequenced in a study of T cell repertoires in cytomegalovirus infection. Each CDR3 protein gets one entry after TCRdb re-called the reads with MiXCR. This table has nearly 550,000 distinct CDR3 sequences, approximately 16% appearing once. Material for sequencing was CD8+ T cells from PBMCs. The receptors come from a human donor in good health (CMV status not recorded). Some clones in this sample may be carry-over from other donors' samples. CDR3s leave out the opening cysteine and the closing phenylalanine or tryptophan.

v_call: TRBV9
j_call: TRBJ2-7
cdr3_aa: ASSPRDMSYEQY

v_call: TRBV10-3
j_call: TRBJ2-7
cdr3_aa: AISGRSGRTSYEQY

v_call: TRBV7-9
j_call: TRBJ2-1
cdr3_aa: ASSPSGGFEQF

v_call: TRBV13
j_call: TRBJ1-5
cdr3_aa: ASSLRFGQPQH

v_call: TRBV19
j_call: TRBJ1-1
cdr3_aa: ASSTLGPTEAF

v_call: TRBV7-9
j_call: TRBJ1-1
cdr3_aa: ASSSGQARGAF

v_call: TRBV2
j_call: TRBJ1-5
cdr3_aa: ASSETSNRVGQPQH

v_call: TRBV12-3/TRBV12-4
j_call: TRBJ1-1
cdr3_aa: ASISEGRGPPKNTEAF

v_call: TRBV6-5
j_call: TRBJ1-1
cdr3_aa: ASSYSSSNTEAF

v_call: TRBV28
j_call: TRBJ1-4
cdr3_aa: ASSSSGTGYEKLF

v_call: TRBV7-8
j_call: TRBJ1-2
cdr3_aa: ASSLGNYGYT

v_call: TRBV2
j_call: TRBJ2-3
cdr3_aa: ASQVWGTSPTDTQY

v_call: TRBV6-6
j_call: TRBJ1-2
cdr3_aa: ASSYSRLRGYGYT

v_call: TRBV9
j_call: TRBJ1-3
cdr3_aa: ASSGVSGNTIY

v_call: TRBV20-1
j_call: TRBJ2-1
cdr3_aa: SARELLAGGPEQF

v_call: TRBV9
j_call: TRBJ1-5
cdr3_aa: ASSQAEGGQPQH

v_call: TRBV2
j_call: TRBJ1-3
cdr3_aa: ASSDLRGVNTIY

v_call: TRBV7-3
j_call: TRBJ2-3
cdr3_aa: ASSAPSDTQY

v_call: TRBV27
j_call: TRBJ1-2
cdr3_aa: ASSPSSGVLNYGYT

v_call: TRBV7-2
j_call: TRBJ2-5
cdr3_aa: ASRPPEGGGPETQY

v_call: TRBV3-1
j_call: TRBJ2-2
cdr3_aa: ATAVGAYTGELF

v_call: TRBV6-1
j_call: TRBJ2-7
cdr3_aa: ASIKTGGYEQY

v_call: TRBV7-8
j_call: TRBJ1-3
cdr3_aa: ASSPTAGARGNTIY